What follows are 23 T cell receptor beta chains derived from one specimen sequenced in a study of breast tumors, draining lymph nodes, adjacent tissues. Via MiXCR, TCRdb re-called the multiplex PCR reads, giving one row per CDR3 protein. The sample consists of 150,000 to 250,000 distinct CDR3 sequences, over 25% of them appearing once. Axillary draining lymph nodes of breast cancer patients supplied the node samples. Sequencing input: axillary lymph node tissue. The receptors were gathered from a female donor with breast cancer. Some clones in this sample may be carry-over from other donors' samples.

This clonotype came up many times. The V call is TRBV2, the J call TRBJ2-5; weak D call: TRBD2 (6 bases). The CDR3 extends over 12 amino acids. Germline CDR1 reads SNHLY; CDR2 reads FYNNEI. Trimming left V 10 bases short and J 4 bases short, with 13 bases between. The DNA for the CDR3 is TGTGCCACCCGAGCGGGCACAGAGACCCAGTACTTC. Amino acids: CATRAGTETQYF.

At least ten counts were recorded for this clonotype. The rearrangement links TRBV5-4 to TRBJ2-3; a weak D match, TRBD2 (5 bases). CDR3 size: 16 residues. CDR1 is SGHNT and CDR2 is YYREEE in the germline V gene (reference sequence). Trimming shortened V by 6 bases and J by 3 bases, and 20 bases separated the two germline ends. The CDR3 region has the DNA TGTGCCAGCAACGACCGGTTGGACTCTGCTACAGATACGCAGTATTTT. Its translation: CASNDRLDSATDTQYF.

This clonotype was recorded many times. The rearrangement joins TRBV20-1 to TRBJ1-5; D perhaps matches TRBD1 (5 bases). The CDR3 loop spans 17 amino acids. Trimming shortened V by 0 bases and J by 1 base, and 16 bases separated the two germline ends. CDR1 is DFQATT and CDR2 is SNEGSKA in the germline V gene (reference sequence). The CDR3 sequence is CSARDGGRAVSNQPQHF. The CDR3 nucleotides are TGCAGTGCTAGAGATGGGGGACGGGCGGTAAGCAATCAGCCCCAGCATTTT.

The rearrangement joins TRBV2 to TRBJ2-5, with TRBD1 as a possible D gene (7 bases). CDR1 is SNHLY, CDR2 FYNNEI, per germline. V was trimmed by 1 base and J by 4 bases, leaving 19 bases between them. CDR3 length equals 17 residues. This chain's CDR3 is CASSEGLSTGRRETQYF. CDR3 DNA sequence: TGTGCCAGCAGTGAAGGCCTATCGACAGGGAGGAGAGAGACCCAGTACTTC. The full variable domain, with the rest looked up from reference TRBV2 and TRBJ2-5, is EPEVTQTPSHQVTQMGQEVILRCVPISNHLYFYWYRQILGQKVEFLVSFYNNEISEKSEIFDDQFSVERPDGSNFTLKIRSTKLEDSAMYFCASSEGLSTGRRETQYFGPGTRLLVL.

This chain links TRBV27 with TRBJ1-1; a weak D match, TRBD1 (6 bases). With 2 bases removed from V and 1 base from J, the gap between germline ends came to 8 bases. This CDR3 spans 14 amino acids. CDR1 is MNHEY and CDR2 is SMNVEV in the germline V gene (reference sequence). CDR3 nucleotide sequence: TGTGCCAGCAGTTTAGGGACAACGAACACTGAAGCTTTCTTT. Translating gives CASSLGTTNTEAFF.

This clonotype appeared many times. J is TRBJ1-2 and V is TRBV4-2; D is undetermined. This CDR3 spans 17 amino acids. Trimming shortened V by 0 bases and J by 1 base, and 15 bases separated the two germline ends. Germline CDR1 reads LGHNA; CDR2 reads YNFKEQ. The CDR3 sequence: CASSQDLSGGINYGYTF. CDR3 DNA: TGTGCCAGCAGCCAAGATTTATCGGGAGGGATTAACTATGGCTACACCTTC.

V usage is TRBV7-9 and J usage is TRBJ2-1; 10 positions match TRBD2. Trimming cost V 5 bases and J 8 bases; bases outside gene matches: 9. Germline CDR1 and CDR2: SEHNR and FQNEAQ (reference sequence). The CDR3 sequence is 15 residues long. Here the CDR3 DNA reads TGTGCCAGCAGCGATCCCGGGACTAGCGTATATGAGCAGTTCTTC. Translating it yields CASSDPGTSVYEQFF. Variable domain in full (rest from reference TRBV7-9 and TRBJ2-1): DTGVSQNPRHKITKRGQNVTFRCDPISEHNRLYWYRQTLGQGPEFLTYFQNEAQLEKSRLLSDRFSAERPKGSFSTLEIQRTEQGDSAMYLCASSDPGTSVYEQFFGPGTRLTVL.

The rearrangement uses TRBV7-2 and TRBJ1-1; 8 bases align to TRBD1. There are 16 residues in the CDR3. V lost 5 bases to trimming and J lost 0 bases; unmatched junction nucleotides: 8. In germline, CDR1 is SGHTA, CDR2 FQGNSA. The CDR3 DNA follows: TGTGCCAGCAGCCAAGGGACAGGAACTATGAACACTGAAGCTTTCTTT. It codes for CASSQGTGTMNTEAFF.

This clonotype was found many times. The chain recombines TRBV5-4 with TRBJ2-2; D possibly corresponds to TRBD2 (6 bases). The CDR3 is 16 residues long. Germline values: CDR1 SGHNT, CDR2 YYREEE (reference sequence). V was shortened by 4 bases and J by 0 bases, with 13 bases between the two germline ends. This chain's CDR3 is CASSVKLAPNTGELFF. As DNA, the CDR3 is TGTGCCAGCAGCGTAAAACTAGCCCCGAACACCGGGGAGCTGTTTTTT. The full variable domain, completed using reference TRBV5-4 and TRBJ2-2, is ETGVTQSPTHLIKTRGQQVTLRCSSQSGHNTVSWYQQALGQGPQFIFQYYREEENGRGNFPPRFSGLQFPNYSSELNVNALELDDSALYLCASSVKLAPNTGELFFGEGSRLTVL.

This rearrangement joins TRBV20-1 to TRBJ1-3; no reliable D call. The germline V gene encodes CDR1 DFQATT and CDR2 SNEGSKA (reference sequence). The CDR3 consists of 13 residues. Trimming left V 5 bases short and J 5 bases short, with 13 bases between. The CDR3 DNA reads as TGCAGTGCTCGAGGGCAATTTAGAAACACCATATATTTT. As protein: CSARGQFRNTIYF.

The gene calls are TRBV29-1 and TRBJ2-2; 13 bases agree with TRBD2. CDR1 and CDR2 (germline): SQVTM, ANQGSEA. V gave up 6 bases and J gave up 2 bases; unmatched junction bases: 3. CDR3 length: 15 residues. CDR3 sequence reads: CSVRTSGGNTGELFF. Written as DNA, the CDR3 is TGCAGCGTAAGGACTAGCGGGGGCAACACCGGGGAGCTGTTTTTT.

This clonotype was recorded many times. This chain uses TRBV18 with TRBJ2-7; 11 nucleotides match TRBD1. The CDR3 is 17 residues long. Germline loops: CDR1 KGHSH, CDR2 LQKENI. J gave up 5 bases and V 5 bases, and 14 bases lay outside the gene matches. CDR3 amino acids: CASSSRDRGKVAHEQYF. The CDR3 nucleotides are TGTGCCAGCTCATCCCGGGACAGGGGGAAGGTAGCCCACGAGCAGTACTTC. Full variable domain (remainder filled in from reference TRBV18 and TRBJ2-7): NAGVMQNPRHLVRRRGQEARLRCSPMKGHSHVYWYRQLPEEGLKFMVYLQKENIIDESGMPKERFSAEFPKEGPSILRIQQVVRGDSAAYFCASSSRDRGKVAHEQYFGPGTRLTVT.

This clonotype was seen repeatedly, ten times or more. The CDR3 bases are TGTGCCAGCAGCCGCTATGACAGGGGGGGAGAAAAACTGTTTTTT. Protein: CASSRYDRGGEKLFF. The rearrangement joins TRBV7-9 to TRBJ1-4; 9 bases agree with TRBD1. Germline-derived CDR1 and CDR2 are SEHNR and FQNEAQ (reference sequence). The CDR3 runs 15 residues. V lost 5 bases, J lost 8 bases, and 9 bases stayed unmatched.

This clonotype was found many times. The chain links TRBV19 to TRBJ1-4, with D tentatively TRBD1 (6 bases). CDR1 is LNHDA, CDR2 SQIVND, per germline (reference sequence). The V gene lost 1 base and the J gene lost 7 bases, with 16 bases spanning the gap. The CDR3 loop spans 16 amino acids. CDR3 sequence (DNA): TGTGCCAGTAGTATAGGGGGGGGCGCGGAGATTGAAAAACTGTTTTTT. It codes for CASSIGGGAEIEKLFF.

This clonotype was counted between two and nine times. A much more abundant neighbour one base away suggests this may be a read error. V is TRBV9 and J is TRBJ2-1, with D tentatively TRBD1 (6 bases). Germline loops: CDR1 SGDLS, CDR2 YYNGEE. The CDR3 has 14 residues. CDR3 sequence (DNA): TGTGCCAGCAGCCCCCGTGGGGGCGACAATGAGCAGTCCTTC. Amino acids: CASSPRGGDNEQSF.

V gene TRBV2 combines with J gene TRBJ2-3; TRBD2 is a possible D gene (6 bases). The germline V gene encodes CDR1 SNHLY and CDR2 FYNNEI. The length of the CDR3 is 13 residues. V dropped 8 bases and J dropped 3 bases, with 12 bases sitting between them. CDR3 nucleotides: TGTGCCAGCCTATTTGGGGGGACAGATACGCAGTATTTT. This encodes CASLFGGTDTQYF. Complete variable domain (other parts from reference TRBV2 and TRBJ2-3): EPEVTQTPSHQVTQMGQEVILRCVPISNHLYFYWYRQILGQKVEFLVSFYNNEISEKSEIFDDQFSVERPDGSNFTLKIRSTKLEDSAMYFCASLFGGTDTQYFGPGTRLTVL.

This clonotype was observed at least ten times. The chain links TRBV3-1 to TRBJ2-3; D gene unclear. The CDR3 is 13 residues long. Trimming cost V 3 bases and J 3 bases, with 7 bases left between them. Germline-derived CDR1 and CDR2 are LGHDT and YNNKEL (reference sequence). The CDR3 spells CASSQTRTDTQYF. As DNA, the CDR3 is TGTGCCAGCAGCCAGACACGGACAGATACGCAGTATTTT.

Concerning this clonotype: A single base separates this from a much larger clone, so it may be a read error. The chain employs TRBV20-1 and TRBJ2-1, with unresolved D. The CDR3 sequence is 15 residues long. The germline V gene has CDR1 DFQATT and CDR2 SNEGSKA (reference sequence). V was clipped by 0 bases and J by 6 bases, with 15 bases between them. The CDR3 region has the DNA TGCAGTGCTAGAGAGGATTTCGGACGCCCCAATGAGCAGTTCTTC. The encoded protein is CSAREDFGRPNEQFF.

The genes are TRBV5-5 and TRBJ2-7, with TRBD1 matching 7 bases. The CDR3 totals 13 residues. V shed 4 bases, J shed 2 bases, and the junction held 3 bases outside the gene matches. CDR1 SGHKS and CDR2 YYEKEE come from the germline V gene (reference sequence). The CDR3 sequence is CASSPDRAYEQYF. CDR3 coding DNA: TGTGCCAGCAGCCCAGACAGGGCCTACGAGCAGTACTTC.

This clonotype was picked up many times. The genes are TRBV6-6 and TRBJ2-3; D gene uncertain. CDR1 and CDR2 (germline): MNHNY, SVGAGI (reference sequence). Trimming took 5 bases from V and 5 from J, leaving 8 bases between them. This CDR3 contains 12 residues. This chain's CDR3 is CASSPRVDTQYF. Written as DNA, the CDR3 is TGTGCCAGCAGTCCCCGGGTAGATACGCAGTATTTT.

The sample holds many counts of this clonotype. This chain joins TRBV20-1 and TRBJ2-7; perhaps TRBD2 as D (6 bases). Germline CDR1 DFQATT, CDR2 SNEGSKA (reference sequence). The ends were cut back, 5 bases at V and 4 bases at J, with 9 bases in the middle. The CDR3 runs to 11 residues. For the CDR3, the DNA is TGCAGTGCTCAGGGACTTTACGAGCAGTACTTC. Translating gives CSAQGLYEQYF.

This clonotype was seen repeatedly, ten times or more. The CDR3 nucleotides read TGCGCCAGCACCCCCGGGGGGAGCTCCTACGAGCAGTACTTC. The encoded protein is CASTPGGSSYEQYF. The chain employs TRBV10-2 and TRBJ2-7; 7 bases match TRBD2. Germline trimming cut 7 bases from V and 0 bases from J; bases unmatched to any gene: 6. The CDR3 runs to 14 residues. In germline, CDR1 is WSHSY, CDR2 SAAADI.

In this sample, this clonotype turned up many times. V and J are TRBV2 and TRBJ1-2; D ambiguous. The CDR3 length is 16 residues. The germline V gene encodes CDR1 SNHLY and CDR2 FYNNEI. V dropped 6 bases and J dropped 1 base, with 18 bases sitting between them. CDR3 DNA sequence: TGTGCCAGCAGCGGCAGTACCGCAATCCTTAACTATGGCTACACCTTC. Protein product: CASSGSTAILNYGYTF.